The following is a T cell receptor beta chain sequence with its context. Its antigen is unknown. This sample was taken from a study of lymphopenia after photon versus proton radiotherapy. Whole-study results and caveats: Post-nadir TCR diversity decline inversely tracked overall survival among those who died. Authors raise, but do not show, better survival with proton therapy. Photon-treated patients lost naive T cells and TCR diversity; proton-treated stayed stable. Oligoclonal CD8+ Temra expansion after nadir drove photon patients' diversity drop.

The CDR3 totals 9 residues. The germline V gene has CDR1 SQVTM and CDR2 ANQGSEA. Deletions cut 7 bases from V and 0 bases from J, with 0 bases between. Sequenced by immunoSEQ multiplex PCR; TCRdb stores in-frame clones only, minus some. The sample yields more than 80,000 clones, approximately 82% seen once. The TCR was taken from a man in his sixties with pancreatic cancer. The chain carries TRBV29-1 and TRBJ2-5; D not certain. The sample here was peripheral blood, taken from a patient treated with proton-based radiotherapy. The CDR3 DNA follows: TGCAGCGACCAAGAGACCCAGTACTTC. It translates to CSDQETQYF.